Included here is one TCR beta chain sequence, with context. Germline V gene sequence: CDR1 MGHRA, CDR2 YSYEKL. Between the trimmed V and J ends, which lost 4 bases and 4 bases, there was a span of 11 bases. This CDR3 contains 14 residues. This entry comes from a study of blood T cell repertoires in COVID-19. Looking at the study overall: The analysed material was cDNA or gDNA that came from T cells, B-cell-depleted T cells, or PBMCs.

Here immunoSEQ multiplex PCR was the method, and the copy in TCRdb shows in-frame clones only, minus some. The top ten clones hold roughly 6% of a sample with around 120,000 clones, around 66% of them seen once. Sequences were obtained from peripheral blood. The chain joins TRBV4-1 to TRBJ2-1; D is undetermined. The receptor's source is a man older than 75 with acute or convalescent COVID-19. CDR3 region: CASSPGSGYNEQFF. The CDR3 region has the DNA TGCGCCAGCAGCCCCGGGTCCGGATACAATGAGCAGTTCTTC.